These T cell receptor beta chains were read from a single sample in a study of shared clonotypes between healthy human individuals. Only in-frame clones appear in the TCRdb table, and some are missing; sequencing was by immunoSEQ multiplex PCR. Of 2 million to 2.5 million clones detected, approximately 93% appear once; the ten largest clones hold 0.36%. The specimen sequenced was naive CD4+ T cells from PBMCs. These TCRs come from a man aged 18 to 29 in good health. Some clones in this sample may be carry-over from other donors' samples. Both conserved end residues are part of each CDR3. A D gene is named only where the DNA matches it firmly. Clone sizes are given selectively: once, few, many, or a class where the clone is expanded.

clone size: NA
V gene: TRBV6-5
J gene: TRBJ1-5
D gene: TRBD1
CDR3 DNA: TGTGCCAGCAGACCCTCGACAGGGGTGCGTCAGCCCCAGCATTTT
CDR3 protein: CASRPSTGVRQPQHF

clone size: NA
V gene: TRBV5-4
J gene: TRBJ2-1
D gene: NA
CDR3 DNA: TGTGCCAGCAGCTTTCTCGACTCAGCAGGGGGGAATGAGCAGTTCTTC
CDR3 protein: CASSFLDSAGGNEQFF

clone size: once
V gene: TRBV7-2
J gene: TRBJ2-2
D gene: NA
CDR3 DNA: TGTGCCAGCAGCTTTTCCTGGCGGGCGGGTTCCACCGGGGAGCTGTTTTTT
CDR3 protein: CASSFSWRAGSTGELFF

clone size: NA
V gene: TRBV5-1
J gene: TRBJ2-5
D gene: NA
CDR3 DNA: TGCGCCAGCAGCCACAAGACGGTCCAAGAGACCCAGTACTTC
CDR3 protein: CASSHKTVQETQYF

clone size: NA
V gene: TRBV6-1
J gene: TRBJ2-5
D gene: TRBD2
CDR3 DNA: TGTGCCAGCAGTGTGTCGGCGGGGGACCAAGAGACCCAGTACTTC
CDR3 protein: CASSVSAGDQETQYF

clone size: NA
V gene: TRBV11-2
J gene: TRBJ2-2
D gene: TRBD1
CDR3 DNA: TGTGCCAGCAGGGATCTGGGGACAGGGAACACCGGGGAGCTGTTTTTT
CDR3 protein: CASRDLGTGNTGELFF

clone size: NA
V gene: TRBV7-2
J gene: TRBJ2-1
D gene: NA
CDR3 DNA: TGTGCCAGCAGCTTAGTCGGGCGGGATCGGACAGATGAGCAGTTCTTC
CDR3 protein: CASSLVGRDRTDEQFF

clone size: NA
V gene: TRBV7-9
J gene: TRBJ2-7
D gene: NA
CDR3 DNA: TGTGCCGGACCAGGCGCCTCCTACGAGCAGTACTTC
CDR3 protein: CAGPGASYEQYF

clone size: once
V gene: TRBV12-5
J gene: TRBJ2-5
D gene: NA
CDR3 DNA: TGTGCTAGTGGTTTATCGGGGGCTCAAGAGACCCAGTACTTC
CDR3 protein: CASGLSGAQETQYF

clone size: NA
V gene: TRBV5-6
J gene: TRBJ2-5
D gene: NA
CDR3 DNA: TGTGCCAGCAGCGCGAACCGAGGAAGACAAGAGACCCAGTACTTC
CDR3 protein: CASSANRGRQETQYF

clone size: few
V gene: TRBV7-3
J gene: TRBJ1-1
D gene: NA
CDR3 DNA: TGTGCCAGCAGCTTAGGGTCAGGGAACACTGAAGCTTTCTTT
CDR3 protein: CASSLGSGNTEAFF

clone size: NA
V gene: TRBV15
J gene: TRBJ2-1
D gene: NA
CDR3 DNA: TGTGCCACCAGCATTCATGGGGAGCAGTTCTTC
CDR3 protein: CATSIHGEQFF

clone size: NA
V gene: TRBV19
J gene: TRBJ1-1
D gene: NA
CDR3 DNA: TGTGCCAGTAGTATATGGGGGCAAACTGAAGCTTTCTTT
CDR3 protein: CASSIWGQTEAFF

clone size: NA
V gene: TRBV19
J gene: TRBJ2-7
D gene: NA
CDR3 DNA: TGTGCCAGTAGTATCGTGGGCTACTCCTACGAGCAGTACTTC
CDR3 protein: CASSIVGYSYEQYF

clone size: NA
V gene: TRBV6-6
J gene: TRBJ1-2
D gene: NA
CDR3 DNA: TGTGCCAGTGTGGGGAGGTCCGGGGGTGGCTACACCTTC
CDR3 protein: CASVGRSGGGYTF

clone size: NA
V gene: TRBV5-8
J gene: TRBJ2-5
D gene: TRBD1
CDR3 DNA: TGTGCCAGCAGCGCAAATCCGGACAGGAGAGAGACCCAGTACTTC
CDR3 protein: CASSANPDRRETQYF

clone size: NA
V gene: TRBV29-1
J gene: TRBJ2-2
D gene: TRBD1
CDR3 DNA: TGCAGCGTTGTGACAGGGGCCCTCGGCGGGGAGCTGTTTTTT
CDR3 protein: CSVVTGALGGELFF

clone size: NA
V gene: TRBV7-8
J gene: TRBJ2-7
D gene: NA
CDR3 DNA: TGTGCCAGCACACCTAGGGGAAGGTACGAGCAGTACTTC
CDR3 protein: CASTPRGRYEQYF

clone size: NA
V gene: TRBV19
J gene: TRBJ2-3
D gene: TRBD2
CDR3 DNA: TGTGCCAGTAGTTCCCCCGGGACTAGCGGGAGTGGCGGCACAGATACGCAGTATTTT
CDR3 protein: CASSSPGTSGSGGTDTQYF

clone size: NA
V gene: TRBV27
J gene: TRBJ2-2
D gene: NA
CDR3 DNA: TGTGCCAGCAGTTTATACCGAACGAACACCGGGGAGCTGTTTTTT
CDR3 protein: CASSLYRTNTGELFF

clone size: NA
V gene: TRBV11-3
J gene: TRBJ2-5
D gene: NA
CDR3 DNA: TGTGCCAGCAGCTTCGGCGGCCAAGAGACCCAGTACTTC
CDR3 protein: CASSFGGQETQYF

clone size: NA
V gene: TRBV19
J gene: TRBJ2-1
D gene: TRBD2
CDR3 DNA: TGTGCCAGTAGTGGCGGGAGCTCCTACAATGAGCAGTTCTTC
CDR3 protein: CASSGGSSYNEQFF

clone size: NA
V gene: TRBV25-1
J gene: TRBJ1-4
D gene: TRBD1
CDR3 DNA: TGTGCCAGCAGCGACAGGGTATTTGGAAAACTGTTTTTT
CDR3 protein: CASSDRVFGKLFF

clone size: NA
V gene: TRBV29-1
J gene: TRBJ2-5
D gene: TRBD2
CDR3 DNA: TGCAGCGTTGTGGCTAGCGGGAGCAGTTTGACCCAGTACTTC
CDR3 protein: CSVVASGSSLTQYF

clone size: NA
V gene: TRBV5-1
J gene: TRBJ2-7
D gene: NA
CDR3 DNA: TGCGCCAGCAGTGAGGCCACAGGGATCGAGCAGTACTTC
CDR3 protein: CASSEATGIEQYF

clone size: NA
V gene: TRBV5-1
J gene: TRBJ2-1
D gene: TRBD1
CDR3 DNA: TGCGCCAGCAGTCAAAAGGTTGGGACAGGGGGCAATGAGCAGTTCTTC
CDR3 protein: CASSQKVGTGGNEQFF

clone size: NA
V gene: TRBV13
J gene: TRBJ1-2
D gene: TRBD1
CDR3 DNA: TGTGCCAGCAGCTTGAGGGGACAGGGATACGGCTACACCTTC
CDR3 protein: CASSLRGQGYGYTF

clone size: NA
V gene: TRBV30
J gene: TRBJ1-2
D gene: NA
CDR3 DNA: TGTGCCTGGAGTTCCCGCCAGCCCTATGGCTACACCTTC
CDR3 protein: CAWSSRQPYGYTF

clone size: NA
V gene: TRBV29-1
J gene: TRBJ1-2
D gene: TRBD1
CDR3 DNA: TGCAGCGTTGAAAGACAGGGAAACTATGGCTACACCTTC
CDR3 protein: CSVERQGNYGYTF

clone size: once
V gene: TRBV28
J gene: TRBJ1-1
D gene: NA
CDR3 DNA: TGTGCCAGCAGTTTAGGTCAGCCAGCGAACACTGAAGCTTTCTTT
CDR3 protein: CASSLGQPANTEAFF

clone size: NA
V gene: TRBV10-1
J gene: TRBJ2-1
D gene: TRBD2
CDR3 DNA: TGCGCCAGCAGTGTTGGACTAGCGGGAGGTGGTGAGCAGTTCTTC
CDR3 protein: CASSVGLAGGGEQFF

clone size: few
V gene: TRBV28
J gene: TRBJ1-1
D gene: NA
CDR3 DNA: TGTGCCAGCAGTTTATTGGGCAGATTGAACACTGAAGCTTTCTTT
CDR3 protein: CASSLLGRLNTEAFF

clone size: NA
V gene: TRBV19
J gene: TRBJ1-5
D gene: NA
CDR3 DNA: TGTGCCAGTAGTAGCCAGGCCCGAGGGCCCCAGCATTTT
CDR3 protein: CASSSQARGPQHF

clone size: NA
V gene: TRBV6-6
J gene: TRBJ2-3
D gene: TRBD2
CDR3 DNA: TGTGCCAGCAGTCCGGCTAGCGGGAGCGTGGATACGCAGTATTTT
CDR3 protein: CASSPASGSVDTQYF

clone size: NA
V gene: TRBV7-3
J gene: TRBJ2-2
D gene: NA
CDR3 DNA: TGTGCCAGCAGCTTGGGGCAGCCGAACACCGGGGAGCTGTTTTTT
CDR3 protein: CASSLGQPNTGELFF

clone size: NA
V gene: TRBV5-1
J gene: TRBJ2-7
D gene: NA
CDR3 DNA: TGCGCCAGCAGCAGGGGGGCAGGGAGGCCCTACGAGCAGTACTTC
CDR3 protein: CASSRGAGRPYEQYF

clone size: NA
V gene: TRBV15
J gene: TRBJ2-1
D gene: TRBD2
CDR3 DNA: TGTGCCACCAGAAGGACTAGCGGGAGAAGGTCAGATAATGAGCAGTTCTTC
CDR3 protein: CATRRTSGRRSDNEQFF

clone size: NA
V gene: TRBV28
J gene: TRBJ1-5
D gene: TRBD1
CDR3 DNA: TGTGCCAGCAGCCGGGCCGGGACAGGGGGCAATCAGCCCCAGCATTTT
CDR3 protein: CASSRAGTGGNQPQHF

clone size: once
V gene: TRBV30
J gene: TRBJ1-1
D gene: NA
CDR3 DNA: TGTGCCTCTTTCGGTGGGCGGAGCACTGAAGCTTTCTTT
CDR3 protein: CASFGGRSTEAFF

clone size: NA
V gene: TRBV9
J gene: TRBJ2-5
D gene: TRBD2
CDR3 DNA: TGTGCCAGCAGCGTAGGAGCGGGAGGCCACCAAGAGACCCAGTACTTC
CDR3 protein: CASSVGAGGHQETQYF

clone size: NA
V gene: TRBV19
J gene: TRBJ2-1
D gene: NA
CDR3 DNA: TGTGCCAGTAGTATAGTCCAGGGGAATGTCAATGAGCAGTTCTTC
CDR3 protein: CASSIVQGNVNEQFF

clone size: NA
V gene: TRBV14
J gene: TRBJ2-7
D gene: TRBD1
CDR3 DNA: TGTGCCAGCAGCCGGAATACCGGGACAGGGGGCGCCGAGCAGTACTTC
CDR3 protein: CASSRNTGTGGAEQYF

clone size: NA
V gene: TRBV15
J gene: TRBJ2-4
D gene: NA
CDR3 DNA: TGTGCCACCAGCAGAGTCAAGCAGGGAACCATAGCGTTCGGCAAAAACATTCAGTACTTC
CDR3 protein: CATSRVKQGTIAFGKNIQYF

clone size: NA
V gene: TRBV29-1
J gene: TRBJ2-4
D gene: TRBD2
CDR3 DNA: TGCAGCGTTGGACTAGCGGGAGAAGGAGGCATTCAGTACTTC
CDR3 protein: CSVGLAGEGGIQYF

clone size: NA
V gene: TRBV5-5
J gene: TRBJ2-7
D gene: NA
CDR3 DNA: TGTGCCAGCAGCTTATCACCGGGACGCAGCTACGAGCAGTACTTC
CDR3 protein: CASSLSPGRSYEQYF

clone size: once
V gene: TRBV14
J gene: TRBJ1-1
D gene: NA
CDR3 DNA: TGTGCCAGCAGCCTCACAGGGACTGAAGCTTTCTTT
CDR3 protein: CASSLTGTEAFF

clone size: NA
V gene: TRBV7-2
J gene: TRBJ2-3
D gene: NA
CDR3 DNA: TGTGCCAGCAGCACCCAGGGGGATACGCAGTATTTT
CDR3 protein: CASSTQGDTQYF

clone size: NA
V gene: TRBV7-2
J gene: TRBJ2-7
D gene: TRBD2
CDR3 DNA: TGTGCCAGCAGCCCAGGGCTAGCGGAGGGCTACGAGCAGTACTTC
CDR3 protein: CASSPGLAEGYEQYF